The 21 T cell receptor beta chains listed next were all sequenced from one sample in a study of cytomegalovirus exposure and HLA in healthy donors. In the PCR, 60 Vbeta and 13 Jbeta primers were used. Method: immunoSEQ multiplex PCR; TCRdb's copy keeps in-frame clones and lacks some. The sample carries around 100,000 clones, 78% recorded once. Material: PBMCs. The receptors were sampled from a woman in her 40s in good health and CMV-seropositive.

The chain links TRBV9 to TRBJ1-4; D is unresolved. The germline V gene has CDR1 SGDLS and CDR2 YYNGEE. V was pared by 3 bases and J by 0 bases, with 9 bases between. CDR3 length equals 15 residues. The CDR3 DNA sequence: TGTGCCAGCAGCGCCTCCTCCGCAACTAATGAAAAACTGTTTTTT. It codes for CASSASSATNEKLFF.

The V gene is TRBV6-5, the J gene TRBJ2-1; D perhaps matches TRBD2 (6 bases). Between the trimmed V and J ends, which lost 4 bases and 9 bases, there was a span of 22 bases. Looked up from germline, CDR1 is MNHEY and CDR2 is SVGAGI. CDR3 length: 16 residues. The CDR3 reads CASSFRPGARFGEQFF. The CDR3 DNA reads TGTGCCAGCAGTTTCCGTCCGGGAGCGAGGTTCGGTGAGCAGTTCTTC.

Comment on this clone: At one of its ends the junction is not consistent with the germline gene, which may arise from a read error. This rearrangement joins TRBV7-9 to TRBJ2-1, with TRBD2 matching over 7 bases. Germline V CDR1 and CDR2: SEHNR, FQNEAQ (reference sequence). The CDR3 is 17 residues long. CDR3: CVSSLPREGPGIHEQFF. The CDR3 nucleotides read TGTGTCAGCAGCTTACCGAGGGAGGGCCCGGGTATCCATGAGCAGTTCTTC.

The chain carries TRBV5-1 and TRBJ1-3; TRBD1 aligns across 8 bases. The germline V gene encodes CDR1 SGHRS and CDR2 YFSETQ. The CDR3 is 16 residues long. Trimming removed 0 bases from V and 3 bases from J; junction bases left unmatched: 5. CDR3 loop: CASSLGQGYGGNTIYF. CDR3 nucleotide sequence: TGCGCCAGCAGCTTGGGACAGGGGTATGGTGGAAACACCATATATTTT.

This clone was observed a handful of times. The rearrangement uses TRBV28 and TRBJ2-2; D gene ambiguous. The CDR3 is 12 residues long. Germline-derived CDR1 and CDR2 are MDHEN and SYDVKM. Trimming stripped 3 bases from V and 5 bases from J, with 4 bases between. CDR3 loop: CASSFLTGELFF. The CDR3 DNA sequence: TGTGCCAGCAGTTTTCTTACCGGGGAGCTGTTTTTT.

The chain couples TRBV7-9 to TRBJ2-2, with D uncertain. This CDR3 has 15 amino acids. V was pared by 2 bases and J by 6 bases, with 13 bases between. Germline loops: CDR1 SEHNR, CDR2 FQNEAQ (reference sequence). In DNA, the CDR3 is TGTGCCAGCAGCTTAAACTCTCATTTAGCCGGGGAGCTGTTTTTT. This translates into CASSLNSHLAGELFF.

This sequence joins TRBV4-1 and TRBJ1-3; a weak D match, TRBD1 (6 bases). Germline loops: CDR1 MGHRA, CDR2 YSYEKL. Trimming left V 1 base short and J 0 bases short, with 13 bases between. This CDR3 has 17 amino acids. CDR3 sequence reads: CASSQGGGPLSGNTIYF. CDR3 bases: TGCGCCAGCAGCCAAGGGGGGGGCCCGCTCTCTGGAAACACCATATATTTT.

This chain joins TRBV19 and TRBJ1-5, with a weak D call TRBD1 (6 bases). Germline loops: CDR1 LNHDA, CDR2 SQIVND (reference sequence). This CDR3 has 13 residues. The CDR3 DNA sequence: TGTGCAGGATCGGACAGACACAATCAGCCCCAGCATTTT. Residues: CAGSDRHNQPQHF.

The V and J genes are TRBV5-1 and TRBJ2-5; no definite D call. The CDR3 extends over 14 amino acids. CDR1 is SGHRS and CDR2 is YFSETQ in the germline V gene. V shed 0 bases and J shed 2 bases, with 8 bases lying between them. This chain's CDR3 is CASSLGAPQETQYF. CDR3 DNA: TGCGCCAGCAGCTTGGGTGCGCCTCAAGAGACCCAGTACTTC.

The V gene is TRBV27, the J gene TRBJ2-4, with TRBD1 identical over 7 bases. J gave up 0 bases and V 8 bases, and 19 bases lay outside the gene matches. CDR1 and CDR2 (germline): MNHEY, SMNVEV (reference sequence). The CDR3 length is 19 residues. This chain's CDR3 is CASEKRQGRFVLAKNIQYF. The DNA for the CDR3 is TGTGCCAGCGAGAAACGACAGGGCCGTTTTGTCTTAGCCAAAAACATTCAGTACTTC.

The rearrangement uses TRBV21-1 and TRBJ1-1; no check of the table's D call, TRBD1, against the DNA was made. TRBV21-1 is a listed pseudogene. This CDR3 spans 17 amino acids. The CDR3 coding sequence is TGTGCCAGCAACAGCAGCCCGTCGACAGGGAAATACACTGAAGCTTTCTTT. The encoded protein is CASNSSPSTGKYTEAFF.

The CDR3 is CASSESGQALTQYF. CDR3 coding DNA: TGCGCCAGCAGTGAGTCGGGACAGGCCCTAACCCAGTACTTC. V and J are TRBV10-2 and TRBJ2-5, with TRBD1 matching 8 bases. CDR3 length equals 14 residues. V dropped 0 bases and J dropped 8; count of bases not matched to a gene: 5. Germline CDR1 is WSHSY and CDR2 is SAAADI.

CDR3 in amino acids: CASEPVAGVYEQYF. In DNA form, the CDR3 reads TGTGCCAGCGAGCCCGTAGCGGGAGTTTACGAGCAGTACTTC. The J gene is TRBJ2-7, the V gene TRBV28; 9 nucleotides align to TRBD2. Trimming at V came to 8 bases and at J to 4 bases, leaving 9 bases not matched to a gene. Germline CDR1 reads MDHEN; CDR2 reads SYDVKM. CDR3 length: 14 residues.

This sequence joins TRBV5-1 and TRBJ2-1, with D tentatively TRBD2 (6 bases). The CDR3 covers 16 residues. Germline V gene sequence: CDR1 SGHRS, CDR2 YFSETQ. Trimming removed 2 bases at V and 4 bases at J, with 16 bases between. The CDR3 nucleotides read TGCGCCAGCAGCTTCGCCTTGGGGGGAGCTTACAATGAGCAGTTCTTC. Encoded protein: CASSFALGGAYNEQFF.

The sample holds one count of this clone. The chain has TRBV5-1 and TRBJ2-7; D perhaps matches TRBD1 (6 bases). This CDR3 spans 12 amino acids. Trimming left V 5 bases short and J 0 bases short, with 6 bases between. Germline CDR1 reads SGHRS; CDR2 reads YFSETQ. CDR3 coding DNA: TGCGCCAGCAGGGACAGCTCCTACGAGCAGTACTTC. Its translation is CASRDSSYEQYF.

The chain recombines TRBV5-1 with TRBJ2-7; possibly TRBD1 for D (6 bases). The germline V and J ends were trimmed by 4 bases and 3 bases, with 26 bases remaining between them. CDR1 is SGHRS, CDR2 YFSETQ, per germline. CDR3 length: 18 residues. The CDR3 reads CASSLKQGSISKVYEQYF. CDR3 bases: TGCGCCAGCAGCCTTAAACAGGGTTCAATATCGAAGGTCTACGAGCAGTACTTC.

J is TRBJ2-1 and V is TRBV5-4, with a tentative D call TRBD1 (6 bases). The V and J ends lost 4 bases and 2 bases respectively, with 19 bases between them. Germline values: CDR1 SGHNT, CDR2 YYREEE (reference sequence). This CDR3 contains 17 residues. CDR3 amino acids: CASSPVSPGVPYNEQFF. Written as DNA, the CDR3 is TGTGCCAGCAGCCCCGTGTCACCAGGGGTACCCTACAATGAGCAGTTCTTC. The full variable domain, its missing parts supplied by reference TRBV5-4 and TRBJ2-1, is ETGVTQSPTHLIKTRGQQVTLRCSSQSGHNTVSWYQQALGQGPQFIFQYYREEENGRGNFPPRFSGLQFPNYSSELNVNALELDDSALYLCASSPVSPGVPYNEQFFGPGTRLTVL.

The chain's CDR3 is CASSKDTSTEAFF. The DNA of the CDR3 is TGTGCCAGCAGCAAGGACACCAGCACTGAAGCTTTCTTT. The chain is built from TRBV7-9 and TRBJ1-1, with TRBD1 as a possible D gene (5 bases). The CDR3 consists of 13 residues. Germline-derived CDR1 and CDR2 are SEHNR and FQNEAQ (reference sequence). V was clipped by 5 bases and J by 4 bases, with 11 bases between them.

The chain employs TRBV5-1 and TRBJ2-7; TRBD1 agrees at 7 bases. This CDR3 contains 14 residues. Germline assignment: CDR1 SGHRS and CDR2 YFSETQ. Unmatched junction bases numbered 7, after V lost 4 bases and J lost 3 bases. The CDR3 nucleotides read TGCGCCAGCAGCGGGGGACAGTCCGGCTACGAGCAGTACTTC. Translation gives CASSGGQSGYEQYF.

This clone has a handful of counts. The chain joins TRBV13 to TRBJ2-3, with D unclear. Germline CDR1 PRHDT, CDR2 FYEKMQ (reference sequence). V was trimmed by 4 bases and J by 4 bases, leaving 3 bases between them. The CDR3 extends over 11 amino acids. The CDR3 spells CASSSSDTQYF. CDR3 in DNA: TGTGCCAGCAGCTCCTCAGATACGCAGTATTTT.

This clone was recorded a few times. This sequence joins TRBV29-1 and TRBJ2-7, with 9 nucleotides matching TRBD1. The CDR3 extends over 13 amino acids. CDR1 is SQVTM, CDR2 ANQGSEA, per germline. V shed 4 bases and J 5 bases; nucleotides not matched to a gene: 6. The CDR3 loop reads CSVAPGQGNEQYF. As DNA, the CDR3 is TGCAGCGTTGCTCCGGGACAGGGAAACGAGCAGTACTTC.